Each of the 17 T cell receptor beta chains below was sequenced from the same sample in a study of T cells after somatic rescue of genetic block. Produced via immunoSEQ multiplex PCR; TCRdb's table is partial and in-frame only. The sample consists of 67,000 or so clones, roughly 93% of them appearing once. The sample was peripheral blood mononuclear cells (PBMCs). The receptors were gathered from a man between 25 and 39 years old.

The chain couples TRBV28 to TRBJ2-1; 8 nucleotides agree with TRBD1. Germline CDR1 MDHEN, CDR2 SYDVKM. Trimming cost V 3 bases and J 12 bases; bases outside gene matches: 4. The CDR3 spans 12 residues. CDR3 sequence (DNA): TGTGCCAGCAGTTTCCCGACAGGGGCGCAGTTCTTC. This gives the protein CASSFPTGAQFF.

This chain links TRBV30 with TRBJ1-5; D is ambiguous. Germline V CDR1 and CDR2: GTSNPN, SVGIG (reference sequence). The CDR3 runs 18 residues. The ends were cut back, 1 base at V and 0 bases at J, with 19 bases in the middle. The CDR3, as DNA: TGTGCCTGGAGTGCCCGTTTGAGTACCGGGTTTAGCAATCAGCCCCAGCATTTT. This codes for CAWSARLSTGFSNQPQHF.

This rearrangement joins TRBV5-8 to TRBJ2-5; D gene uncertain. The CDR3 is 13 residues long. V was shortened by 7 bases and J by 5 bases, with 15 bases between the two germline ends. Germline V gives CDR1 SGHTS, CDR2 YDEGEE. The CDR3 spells CASPLVRWETQYF. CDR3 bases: TGTGCCAGCCCCCTGGTCCGGTGGGAGACCCAGTACTTC.

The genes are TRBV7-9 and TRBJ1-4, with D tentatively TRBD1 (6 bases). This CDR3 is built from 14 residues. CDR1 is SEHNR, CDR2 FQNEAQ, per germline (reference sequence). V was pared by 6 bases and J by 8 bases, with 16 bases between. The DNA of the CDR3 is TGTGCCAGCAGTTTAAGGGGGGCTGGGGAAAAACTGTTTTTT. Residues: CASSLRGAGEKLFF.

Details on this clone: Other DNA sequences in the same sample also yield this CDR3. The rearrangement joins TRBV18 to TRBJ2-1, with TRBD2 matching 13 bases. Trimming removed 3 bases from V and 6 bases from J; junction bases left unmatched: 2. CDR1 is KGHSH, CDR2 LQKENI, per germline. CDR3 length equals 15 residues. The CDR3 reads CASSPTSGGANEQFF. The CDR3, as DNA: TGTGCCAGCTCACCCACTAGCGGGGGGGCCAATGAGCAGTTCTTC. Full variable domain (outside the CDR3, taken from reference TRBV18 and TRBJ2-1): NAGVMQNPRHLVRRRGQEARLRCSPMKGHSHVYWYRQLPEEGLKFMVYLQKENIIDESGMPKERFSAEFPKEGPSILRIQQVVRGDSAAYFCASSPTSGGANEQFFGPGTRLTVL.

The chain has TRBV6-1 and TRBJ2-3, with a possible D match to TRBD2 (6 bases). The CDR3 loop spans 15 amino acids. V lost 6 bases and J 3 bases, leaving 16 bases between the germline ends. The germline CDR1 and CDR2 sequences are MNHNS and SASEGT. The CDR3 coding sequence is TGTGCCAGCAGAGACCCAGACGGGGGTACAGATACGCAGTATTTT. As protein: CASRDPDGGTDTQYF.

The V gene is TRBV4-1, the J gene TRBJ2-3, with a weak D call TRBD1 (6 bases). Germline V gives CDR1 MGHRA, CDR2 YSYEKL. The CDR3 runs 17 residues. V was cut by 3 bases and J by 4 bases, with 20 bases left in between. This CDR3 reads CASSHDRDRLDADTQYF. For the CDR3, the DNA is TGCGCCAGCAGCCATGACCGTGACAGGCTCGACGCAGATACGCAGTATTTT.

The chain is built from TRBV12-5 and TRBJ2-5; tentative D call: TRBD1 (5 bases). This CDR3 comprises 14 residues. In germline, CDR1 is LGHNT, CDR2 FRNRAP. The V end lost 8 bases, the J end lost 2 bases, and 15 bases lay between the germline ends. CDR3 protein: CASSLGALQETQYF. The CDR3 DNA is TGTGCTAGTTCCCTTGGGGCGCTACAAGAGACCCAGTACTTC. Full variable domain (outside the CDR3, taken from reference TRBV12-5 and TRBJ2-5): DARVTQTPRHKVTEMGQEVTMRCQPILGHNTVFWYRQTMMQGLELLAYFRNRAPLDDSGMPKDRFSAEMPDATLATLKIQPSEPRDSAVYFCASSLGALQETQYFGPGTRLLVL.

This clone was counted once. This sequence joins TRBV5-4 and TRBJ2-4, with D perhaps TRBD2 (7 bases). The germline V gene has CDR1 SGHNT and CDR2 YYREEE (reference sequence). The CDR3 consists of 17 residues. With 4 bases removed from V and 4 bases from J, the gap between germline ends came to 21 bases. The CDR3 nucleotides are TGTGCCAGCAGCCCCACTGGGGGGCCAGCGGGGAAAAACATTCAGTACTTC. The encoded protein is CASSPTGGPAGKNIQYF.

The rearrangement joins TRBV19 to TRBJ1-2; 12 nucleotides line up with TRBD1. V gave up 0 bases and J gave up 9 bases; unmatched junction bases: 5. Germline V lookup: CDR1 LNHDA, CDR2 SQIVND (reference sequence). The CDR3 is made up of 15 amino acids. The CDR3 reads CASSIEGQGAHSYTF. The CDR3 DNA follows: TGTGCCAGTAGTATAGAGGGACAGGGGGCGCACAGCTACACCTTC.

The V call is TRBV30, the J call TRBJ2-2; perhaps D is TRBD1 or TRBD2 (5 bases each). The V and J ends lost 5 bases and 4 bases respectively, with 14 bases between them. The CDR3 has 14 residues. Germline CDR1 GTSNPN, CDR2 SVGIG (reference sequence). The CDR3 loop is CAWGGRQFTGELFF. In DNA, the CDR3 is TGTGCCTGGGGGGGACGACAGTTCACCGGGGAGCTGTTTTTT.

The CDR3 spells CASSLQTAGYEQYF. The DNA of the CDR3 is TGTGCCAGCAGCTTACAGACGGCGGGCTACGAGCAGTACTTC. This sequence joins TRBV7-2 and TRBJ2-7; a possible D gene is TRBD2 (5 bases). Trimming took off 2 bases at V and 3 bases at J, with 11 bases between the two ends. This CDR3 has 14 amino acids. The V gene's germline CDR1 is SGHTA and CDR2 FQGNSA.

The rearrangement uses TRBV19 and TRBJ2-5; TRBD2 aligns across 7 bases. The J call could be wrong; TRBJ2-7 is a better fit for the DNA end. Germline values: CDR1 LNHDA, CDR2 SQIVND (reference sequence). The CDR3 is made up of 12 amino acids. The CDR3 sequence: CATGDYAYEQYF. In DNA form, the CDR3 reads TGTGCCACCGGGGACTACGCCTACGAGCAGTACTTC.

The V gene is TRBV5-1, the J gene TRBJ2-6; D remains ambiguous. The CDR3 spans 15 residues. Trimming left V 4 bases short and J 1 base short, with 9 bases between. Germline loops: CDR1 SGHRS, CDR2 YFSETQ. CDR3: CASSPSGSGANVLTF. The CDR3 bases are TGCGCCAGCAGCCCCTCCGGGTCTGGGGCCAACGTCCTGACTTTC. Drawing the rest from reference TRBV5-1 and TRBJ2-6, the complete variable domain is KAGVTQTPRYLIKTRGQQVTLSCSPISGHRSVSWYQQTPGQGLQFLFEYFSETQRNKGNFPGRFSGRQFSNSRSEMNVSTLELGDSALYLCASSPSGSGANVLTFGAGSRLTVL.

CDR3: CASSFGGVATNEKLFF. The CDR3 DNA is TGCGCCAGCAGCTTCGGCGGGGTTGCAACTAATGAAAAACTGTTTTTT. This sequence joins TRBV5-1 and TRBJ1-4, with D uncertain. From germline, CDR1 is SGHRS and CDR2 YFSETQ. There are 16 residues in the CDR3. V lost 2 bases and J 0 bases, leaving 11 bases between the germline ends.

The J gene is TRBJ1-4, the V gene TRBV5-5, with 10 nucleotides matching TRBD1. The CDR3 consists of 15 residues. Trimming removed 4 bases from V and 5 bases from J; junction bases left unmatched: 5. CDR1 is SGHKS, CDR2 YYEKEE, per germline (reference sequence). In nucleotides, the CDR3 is TGTGCCAGCAGCCTGGGACAGGGGCCCAATGAAAAACTGTTTTTT. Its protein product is CASSLGQGPNEKLFF. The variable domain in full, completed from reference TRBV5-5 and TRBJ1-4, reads DAGVTQSPTHLIKTRGQQVTLRCSPISGHKSVSWYQQVLGQGPQFIFQYYEKEERGRGNFPDRFSARQFPNYSSELNVNALLLGDSALYLCASSLGQGPNEKLFFGSGTQLSVL.

Here the CDR3 DNA reads TGTGCCAGCAGCTCCCTCGCGCGCTGGGGTAAACCAAGGAATCAGCCCCAGCATTTT. This sequence encodes CASSSLARWGKPRNQPQHF. The chain combines TRBV28 with TRBJ1-5; D is undetermined. Trimming removed 6 bases at V and 4 bases at J, with 28 bases between. Germline V gene data show CDR1 as MDHEN and CDR2 as SYDVKM. This CDR3 comprises 19 residues.